One T cell receptor beta chain is described in this entry. Its antigen is undetermined. The sample originates from a study of T-cell reconstitution after alpha-beta-depleted transplantation in children. Preparing the TCRbeta library involved the use of unique molecular identifiers. One entry per CDR3 protein, called by TCRdb with MiXCR from the PCR reads. The data hold 450,000 to 600,000 distinct CDR3 sequences, with over 10% observed a single time. Regarding the study as a whole: About two months after transplant, alpha-beta T cells reportedly came from several hundred expanded graft clones. Recipient T cells and thymic progenitors that survived were the source of the high TCRbeta diversity seen at day 60 in some patients.

Germline-derived CDR1 and CDR2 are MDHEN and SYDVKM. Trimming took 6 bases from V and 5 from J; bases not matched to a gene: 8. This CDR3 region has 16 residues. The specimen comprised PBMCs, mostly from graft donor cells, sampled 360 days after TCRalphabeta/CD19-depleted stem cell transplant. This receptor was taken from a male patient under 18 who had a stem cell transplant for acute myeloid leukemia, so the T cells may come from the graft donor. This chain joins TRBV28 and TRBJ2-5; 14 positions match TRBD2. The CDR3 DNA sequence: TGTGCCAGCAGCCCGGGACTAGCGGGAGTCGGGGAGACCCAGTACTTC. Its protein is CASSPGLAGVGETQYF.